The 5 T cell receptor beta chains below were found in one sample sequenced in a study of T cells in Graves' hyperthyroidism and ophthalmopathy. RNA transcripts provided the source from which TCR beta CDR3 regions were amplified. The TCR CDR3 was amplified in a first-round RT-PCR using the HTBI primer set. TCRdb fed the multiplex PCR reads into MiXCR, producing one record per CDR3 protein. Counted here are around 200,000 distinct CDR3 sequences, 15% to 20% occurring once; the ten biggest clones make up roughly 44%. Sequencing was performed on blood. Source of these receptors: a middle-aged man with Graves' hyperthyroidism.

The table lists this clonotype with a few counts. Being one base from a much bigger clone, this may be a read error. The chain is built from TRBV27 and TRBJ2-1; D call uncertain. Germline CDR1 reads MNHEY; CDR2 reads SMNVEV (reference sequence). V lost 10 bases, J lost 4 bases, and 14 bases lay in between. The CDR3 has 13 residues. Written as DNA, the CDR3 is TGTGCCATTGACCCGGTCTGGTACAATGAGCAGTTCTTC. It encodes CAIDPVWYNEQFF.

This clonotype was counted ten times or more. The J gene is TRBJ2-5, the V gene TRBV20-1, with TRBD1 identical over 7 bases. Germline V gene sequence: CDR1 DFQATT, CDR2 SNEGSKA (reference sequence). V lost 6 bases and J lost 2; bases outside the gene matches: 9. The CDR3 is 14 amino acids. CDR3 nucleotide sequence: TGCAGTGCCGAAGCTAACAGGGGTCAAGAGACCCAGTACTTC. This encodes CSAEANRGQETQYF.

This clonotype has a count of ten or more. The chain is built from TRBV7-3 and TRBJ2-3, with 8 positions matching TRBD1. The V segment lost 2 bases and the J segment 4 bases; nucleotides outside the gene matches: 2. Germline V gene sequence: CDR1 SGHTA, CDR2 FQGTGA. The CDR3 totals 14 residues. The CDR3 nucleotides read TGTGCCAGCAGCTTACAGGGGGCCGCAGATACGCAGTATTTT. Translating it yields CASSLQGAADTQYF.

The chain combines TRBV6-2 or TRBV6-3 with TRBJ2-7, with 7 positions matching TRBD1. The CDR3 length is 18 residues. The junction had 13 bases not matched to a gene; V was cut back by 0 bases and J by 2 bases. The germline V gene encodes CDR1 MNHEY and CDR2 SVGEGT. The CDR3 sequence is CASSYSSQFLGQTYEQYF. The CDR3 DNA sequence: TGTGCCAGCAGTTACTCGAGCCAGTTTTTGGGACAGACCTACGAGCAGTACTTC.

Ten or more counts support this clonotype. The CDR3 DNA follows: TGTGCCAGCAGCTCAACGTTCTCTGGGGCCAACGTCCTGACTTTC. It encodes CASSSTFSGANVLTF. The chain carries TRBV7-2 and TRBJ2-6; the D is unclear. V lost 4 bases and J lost 0, with 7 bases in between. Germline-derived CDR1 and CDR2 are SGHTA and FQGNSA. There are 15 residues in the CDR3.